This TCR beta chain was sequenced in a study of OX40 agonist ivuxolimab in advanced cancers. Study in general: Each patient was given ivuxolimab into a vein every 2 weeks, at 0.01 to 10 mg/kg.

V lost 1 base and J 3 bases, leaving 10 bases between the germline ends. This CDR3 contains 14 residues. CDR1 and CDR2 from the germline V gene are MGHRA and YSYEKL. Profiling relied on immunoSEQ multiplex PCR, and the TCRdb table lists in-frame clones only, not all of them. The sample carries tens of thousands of clones, roughly 85% recorded once. This clone showed up just once. The chain carries TRBV4-1 and TRBJ2-7, with no clear D. The sequencing here drew on CD4+ or CD8+ T cells sorted from blood, taken in a trial of the OX40 agonist ivuxolimab. This sequence was found in an adult with an advanced solid tumor such as melanoma, head and neck, liver or kidney cancer. The CDR3 spells CASSQAGQVYEQYF. CDR3 DNA sequence: TGCGCCAGCAGCCAAGCTGGGCAGGTCTACGAGCAGTACTTC.